These 14 T cell receptor beta chains originate from one sample sequenced in a study of CD8 T cells in Susac syndrome. RNA was extracted with the RNeasy kit, and a quantity of roughly 0.45 to 1 ug was reverse transcribed using random hexamers. In TCRdb, the immunoSEQ multiplex PCR reads were re-called with MiXCR into one record per CDR3 protein. This sample has approximately 80,000 distinct CDR3 sequences, with roughly 95% found just once. Input material: CD8+ T cells from PBMCs. Receptors were obtained from a human donor with Susac syndrome.

J is TRBJ1-1 and V is TRBV20-1; no firm D call. From germline, CDR1 is DFQATT and CDR2 SNEGSKA (reference sequence). The CDR3 runs 17 residues. Trimming took off 0 bases at V and 1 base at J, with 18 bases between the two ends. CDR3 sequence: CSARDQVSNLRNTEAFF. Written as DNA, the CDR3 is TGCAGTGCTAGAGATCAGGTCAGTAACTTAAGGAACACTGAAGCTTTCTTT.

The chain carries TRBV19 and TRBJ1-1, with a possible D match to TRBD1 (5 bases). V lost 10 bases and J 4 bases, leaving 13 bases between the germline ends. There are 12 residues in the CDR3. CDR1 and CDR2 (germline): LNHDA, SQIVND (reference sequence). The CDR3 nucleotides read TGTGCCACCTCGGGGCGCGGCACTGAAGCTTTCTTT. Translated, it gives CATSGRGTEAFF. The variable domain in full, with the rest retrieved from reference TRBV19 and TRBJ1-1, is DGGITQSPKYLFRKEGQNVTLSCEQNLNHDAMYWYRQDPGQGLRLIYYSQIVNDFQKGDIAEGYSVSREKKESFPLTVTSAQKNPTAFYLCATSGRGTEAFFGQGTRLTVV.

The gene calls are TRBV6-2 or TRBV6-3 and TRBJ2-1; tentatively, D is TRBD1 (5 bases). Germline loops: CDR1 MNHEY, CDR2 SVGEGT. CDR3 length equals 11 residues. The V gene lost 2 bases and the J gene lost 12 bases, with 8 bases spanning the gap. DNA for the CDR3: TGTGCCAGCAGTTACCCCACAGGGCAGTTCTTC. This encodes CASSYPTGQFF.

This chain connects TRBV5-1 to TRBJ2-1; no clear D. V was trimmed by 1 base and J by 7 bases, leaving 12 bases between them. The CDR3 has 14 amino acids. Germline CDR1 is SGHRS and CDR2 is YFSETQ. The CDR3 nucleotides read TGCGCCAGCAGCTTGAGCGCCGCCGTTAATGAGCAGTTCTTC. Its translation is CASSLSAAVNEQFF. The entire variable domain, with the rest obtained from reference TRBV5-1 and TRBJ2-1, is as follows: KAGVTQTPRYLIKTRGQQVTLSCSPISGHRSVSWYQQTPGQGLQFLFEYFSETQRNKGNFPGRFSGRQFSNSRSEMNVSTLELGDSALYLCASSLSAAVNEQFFGPGTRLTVL.

V gene TRBV7-2 combines with J gene TRBJ2-1, with TRBD1 matching 7 bases. V lost 5 bases to trimming and J lost 7 bases; unmatched junction nucleotides: 8. The CDR3 is 14 residues long. Germline CDR1 and CDR2: SGHTA and FQGNSA. The CDR3 region has the DNA TGTGCCAGCAGCAAGTGGACAGGTGAAAATGAGCAGTTCTTC. Protein product: CASSKWTGENEQFF.

The chain carries TRBV6-1 and TRBJ2-7; 10 bases are shared with TRBD2. The CDR3 consists of 15 residues. Germline V gene lookup returns CDR1 MNHNS and CDR2 SASEGT. V was pared by 1 base and J by 1 base, with 1 base of the junction left unmatched. The CDR3 reads CASSEELAGSYEQYF. The CDR3 coding sequence is TGTGCCAGCAGTGAAGAACTAGCGGGGTCCTACGAGCAGTACTTC.

The V and J genes are TRBV14 and TRBJ2-7; D possibly corresponds to TRBD2 (6 bases). The V gene's germline CDR1 is SGHDN and CDR2 FVKESK. The CDR3 covers 14 residues. Trimming stripped 1 base from V and 2 bases from J, with 9 bases between. This chain's CDR3 is CASSQGWGAYEQYF. Written as DNA, the CDR3 is TGTGCCAGCAGCCAAGGATGGGGGGCCTACGAGCAGTACTTC.

The rearrangement joins TRBV6-5 to TRBJ2-2; D perhaps matches TRBD2 (5 bases). This CDR3 is built from 18 residues. Looked up from germline, CDR1 is MNHEY and CDR2 is SVGAGI. The V end was cut by 0 bases, the J end by 6 bases, with 20 bases between. The chain's CDR3 is CASSYSTTPFLRSGELFF. The CDR3 DNA is TGTGCCAGCAGTTACTCGACTACCCCCTTTCTCAGGTCCGGGGAGCTGTTTTTT.

This chain's CDR3 is CATSDFADNEQFF. The CDR3 region has the DNA TGTGCCACCAGTGATTTCGCCGACAATGAGCAGTTCTTC. This sequence joins TRBV24-1 and TRBJ2-1; D is unclear. Germline values: CDR1 KGHDR, CDR2 SFDVKD. V dropped 1 base and J dropped 5 bases, with 5 bases sitting between them. The length of the CDR3 is 13 residues.

CDR3 residues: CASSLRQTVNSPLHF. CDR3 bases: TGCGCCAGCAGCCTAAGACAGACAGTCAATTCACCCCTCCACTTT. The genes are TRBV4-1 and TRBJ1-6; a weak D match, TRBD1 (5 bases). Trimming took 4 bases from V and 7 from J, leaving 14 bases between them. The CDR3 spans 15 residues. CDR1 MGHRA and CDR2 YSYEKL come from the germline V gene.

V and J are TRBV4-2 and TRBJ1-1, with D perhaps matching TRBD1 (6 bases). Trimming cost V 8 bases and J 6 bases, with 10 bases left between them. Germline V gene data show CDR1 as LGHNA and CDR2 as YNFKEQ. This CDR3 spans 11 amino acids. CDR3 region: CASEGGSEAFF. The CDR3 nucleotides read TGTGCCAGCGAGGGGGGATCTGAAGCTTTCTTT.

The chain's CDR3 is CASSISLEGAKNEQFF. The CDR3, as DNA: TGTGCCAGCAGCATTAGTTTGGAGGGGGCGAAAAATGAGCAGTTCTTC. This rearrangement joins TRBV9 to TRBJ2-1; a possible D gene is TRBD1 (7 bases). Trimming cost V 4 bases and J 7 bases, with 21 bases left between them. The CDR3 covers 16 residues. Germline V lookup: CDR1 SGDLS, CDR2 YYNGEE.

The V gene is TRBV7-2, the J gene TRBJ2-1, with TRBD2 matching 9 bases. V lost 7 bases, J lost 8 bases, and 12 bases stayed unmatched. CDR3 size: 15 residues. CDR1 is SGHTA and CDR2 is FQGNSA in the germline V gene. The CDR3 reads CASNQGGGGADEQFF. In DNA form, the CDR3 reads TGTGCCAGCAACCAAGGTGGCGGGGGGGCCGATGAGCAGTTCTTC.

This chain uses TRBV5-8 with TRBJ1-1, with no clear D. The length of the CDR3 is 14 residues. Per the germline V gene, CDR1 is SGHTS and CDR2 is YDEGEE. V gave up 3 bases and J gave up 1 base, with 10 bases separating them. The CDR3 coding sequence is TGTGCCAGCAGCTGGGGAGTGGGGAACACTGAAGCTTTCTTT. It yields the protein CASSWGVGNTEAFF.